This T cell receptor beta chain was found in a study of vaccination and CD4 T cells after COVID-19. In the study overall: Median time from COVID diagnosis to post-COVID sampling was about 14 weeks (35 to 161). Some control cultures received a CEFX pool, which served as the positive control. Others received an HIV-1 Nef pool or no peptide.

This sample's treatment: approximately 10-day PBMC culture with coronavirus spike peptide pools or control peptides (ViraFEST assay). Concerning this clonotype itself: Its antigen is not known.

Sequence data for DNA of cultured CD4+ T cells were generated by the Oncomine TCR Beta short-read assay. TCRdb processed the PCR reads anew with MiXCR; each CDR3 protein has one entry. Counted here are about 9,700 distinct CDR3 sequences, 70% occurring once; the ten biggest clones make up about 39%. The V gene's germline CDR1 is SGHNT and CDR2 YENEEA. The CDR3 runs to 16 residues. V lost 1 base and J lost 2; bases outside the gene matches: 4. This sequence originates from a human donor who had recovered from COVID-19. This chain connects TRBV11-3 to TRBJ2-1, with TRBD2 identical over 8 bases. The sequenced sample consisted of CD4+ T cells from blood, cultured in vitro. CDR3 residues: CASSLGAAGAYNEQFF. CDR3 coding DNA: TGTGCCAGCAGCTTAGGAGCAGCGGGGGCCTACAATGAGCAGTTCTTC.